The 28 T cell receptor beta chains below come from one sample, sequenced in a study of shared clonotypes between healthy human individuals. Clones were sequenced by immunoSEQ multiplex PCR, and TCRdb holds only the in-frame ones, with some missing. Here the sample spans about 960,000 clones, 76% being singletons. The material sequenced was memory CD4+ T cells sorted from blood. Described subset: CD45RA-negative fraction. Receptors were obtained from a man between 18 and 35 years old in good health.

This chain links TRBV9 with TRBJ2-7, with D possibly matching TRBD2 (5 bases). Germline V lookup: CDR1 SGDLS, CDR2 YYNGEE. V was clipped by 3 bases and J by 5 bases, with 18 bases between them. This CDR3 spans 15 amino acids. The CDR3 here is CASSAAPVGMNEQYF. CDR3 nucleotides: TGTGCCAGCAGCGCAGCCCCCGTCGGGATGAACGAGCAGTACTTC.

The rearrangement links TRBV11-1 to TRBJ2-7; D is perhaps TRBD1 (5 bases). Trimming shortened V by 5 bases and J by 0 bases, and 8 bases separated the two germline ends. There are 13 residues in the CDR3. Germline V gene data show CDR1 as SGHAT and CDR2 as FQDESV (reference sequence). CDR3 sequence: CASSATGSYEQYF. Written as DNA, the CDR3 is TGTGCCAGCAGCGCCACAGGCTCCTACGAGCAGTACTTC.

This clone showed up just once. The V call is TRBV9, the J call TRBJ2-3; D gene uncertain. V was clipped by 0 bases and J by 2 bases, with 7 bases between them. CDR3 size: 14 residues. Germline values: CDR1 SGDLS, CDR2 YYNGEE. CDR3 sequence: CASSVVLATDTQYF. CDR3 nucleotides: TGTGCCAGCAGCGTAGTGTTGGCCACAGATACGCAGTATTTT.

This chain uses TRBV7-8 with TRBJ2-5; D call uncertain. Germline values: CDR1 SGHVS, CDR2 FQNEAQ. With 3 bases removed from V and 2 bases from J, the gap between germline ends came to 13 bases. CDR3 size: 15 residues. CDR3 residues: CASSLQVHRQETQYF. The CDR3 DNA is TGTGCCAGCAGCTTGCAGGTCCACCGGCAAGAGACCCAGTACTTC.

The J gene is TRBJ2-3, the V gene TRBV6-5, with D possibly matching TRBD2 (6 bases). V was trimmed by 6 bases and J by 2 bases, leaving 15 bases between them. This CDR3 region has 15 residues. The germline V gene encodes CDR1 MNHEY and CDR2 SVGAGI. In DNA form, the CDR3 reads TGTGCCAGCAGGTCGACGGGACTCCCCACAGATACGCAGTATTTT. Translating it yields CASRSTGLPTDTQYF.

This clone came up once. This sequence joins TRBV6-5 and TRBJ1-2; tentatively, D is TRBD1 (6 bases). V lost 6 bases and J lost 2, with 16 bases in between. The CDR3 is 15 residues long. Germline loops: CDR1 MNHEY, CDR2 SVGAGI. CDR3 nucleotide sequence: TGTGCCAGCAGCTATACAGGGTTGGGAAACTATGGCTACACCTTC. It codes for CASSYTGLGNYGYTF.

To note about this clone: Germline and junction disagree at one end, which may indicate a read error. The sample holds other DNA sequences that translate to the same CDR3. This sequence joins TRBV7-7 and TRBJ2-5; tentatively, D is TRBD2 (5 bases). Looked up from germline, CDR1 is SSHAT and CDR2 is FNYEAQ (reference sequence). The CDR3 length is 13 residues. This CDR3 reads CASSFGQRETQYF. Written as DNA, the CDR3 is TGTGCTAGCAGCTTCGGCCAGCGGGAGACCCAGTACTTC.

Concerning this clone itself: This same CDR3 is encoded by further DNA sequences in the sample. The chain has TRBV6-5 and TRBJ1-5; D remains unclear. The CDR3 length is 12 residues. Germline V lookup: CDR1 MNHEY, CDR2 SVGAGI. Trimming cost V 6 bases and J 4 bases, with 7 bases left between them. This CDR3 reads CASRTGNQPQHF. DNA of the CDR3: TGTGCCAGCAGAACGGGGAATCAGCCCCAGCATTTT.

The chain joins TRBV7-2 to TRBJ2-1; D gene uncertain. The V gene lost 4 bases and the J gene lost 5 bases, with 6 bases spanning the gap. The germline CDR1 and CDR2 sequences are SGHTA and FQGNSA. This CDR3 is built from 12 residues. CDR3 bases: TGTGCCAGCAGCTCCAGAGACAATGAGCAGTTCTTC. Translating it yields CASSSRDNEQFF.

This chain joins TRBV7-2 and TRBJ2-5; a possible D gene is TRBD2 (6 bases). Per the germline V gene, CDR1 is SGHTA and CDR2 is FQGNSA. The CDR3 is 13 residues long. Trimming left V 5 bases short and J 2 bases short, with 9 bases between. The chain's CDR3 is CASSGGWQETQYF. In nucleotides, the CDR3 is TGTGCCAGCAGCGGGGGGTGGCAAGAGACCCAGTACTTC.

The chain recombines TRBV4-2 with TRBJ2-4; D perhaps matches TRBD1 (5 bases). The CDR3 is made up of 15 amino acids. The V gene's germline CDR1 is LGHNA and CDR2 YNFKEQ. V was pared by 0 bases and J by 6 bases, with 12 bases between. The DNA for the CDR3 is TGTGCCAGCAGCCAAGATCTCAGGGAACTAAACATTCAGTACTTC. This encodes CASSQDLRELNIQYF.

This chain uses TRBV30 with TRBJ2-3, with TRBD2 matching over 7 bases. Germline V lookup: CDR1 GTSNPN, CDR2 SVGIG (reference sequence). The trim removed 0 bases at V and 5 bases at J, leaving 8 bases unmatched. The CDR3 extends over 15 amino acids. The CDR3 is CAWSVDGRMGDTQYF. CDR3 nucleotide sequence: TGTGCCTGGAGTGTCGACGGGAGGATGGGAGATACGCAGTATTTT.

The sample holds a few counts of this clone. V is TRBV2 and J is TRBJ2-4, with TRBD2 matching over 9 bases. CDR1 is SNHLY and CDR2 is FYNNEI in the germline V gene. The CDR3 covers 14 residues. After removal of 4 bases from V and 3 bases from J, the junction contained 1 base not matched to a gene. CDR3 region: CASSGLAVKNIQYF. Written as DNA, the CDR3 is TGTGCCAGCAGTGGACTAGCGGTCAAAAACATTCAGTACTTC.

The chain combines TRBV18 with TRBJ2-7; possibly TRBD1 or TRBD2 for D (5 bases each). Germline V gene lookup returns CDR1 KGHSH and CDR2 LQKENI. This CDR3 spans 16 amino acids. V shed 2 bases and J shed 6 bases, with 20 bases lying between them. The CDR3 reads CASSPSLGTANGEQYF. The CDR3 nucleotides are TGTGCCAGCTCACCAAGTTTGGGGACGGCTAACGGCGAGCAGTACTTC.

The chain employs TRBV27 and TRBJ2-1, with D tentatively TRBD1 (5 bases). There are 17 residues in the CDR3. With 6 bases removed from V and 6 bases from J, the gap between germline ends came to 24 bases. Germline CDR1 MNHEY, CDR2 SMNVEV (reference sequence). The CDR3 reads CASRRGSVAVGGNEQFF. The CDR3 nucleotides are TGTGCCAGCAGAAGGGGTTCGGTGGCGGTTGGCGGCAATGAGCAGTTCTTC.

The chain couples TRBV2 to TRBJ2-7; perhaps TRBD1 as D (6 bases). V gave up 6 bases and J gave up 1 base, with 16 bases separating them. Germline CDR1 reads SNHLY; CDR2 reads FYNNEI. CDR3 length equals 15 residues. CDR3 region: CASSFTEQGSYEQYF. The CDR3 DNA is TGTGCCAGCAGCTTTACCGAACAGGGTTCCTACGAGCAGTACTTC.

The chain joins TRBV9 to TRBJ2-1; 7 nucleotides agree with TRBD2. Germline CDR1 is SGDLS and CDR2 is YYNGEE. The CDR3 sequence is 16 residues long. Losses at the gene ends were 4 bases for V and 7 bases for J; bases not matched to a gene: 14. CDR3 region: CASSSSGLLFGNEQFF. The CDR3 DNA follows: TGTGCCAGCAGCAGTAGCGGGCTACTCTTCGGGAATGAGCAGTTCTTC.

J is TRBJ2-1 and V is TRBV5-1; D possibly corresponds to TRBD1 (5 bases). This CDR3 is built from 14 residues. CDR1 is SGHRS and CDR2 is YFSETQ in the germline V gene. The germline V and J ends were trimmed by 5 bases and 4 bases, with 13 bases remaining between them. The DNA of the CDR3 is TGCGCCAGCAGTGTTACTACAGGTTACAATGAGCAGTTCTTC. It yields the protein CASSVTTGYNEQFF.

The chain joins TRBV27 to TRBJ2-5; possible D gene TRBD2, 6 bases. The germline V and J ends were trimmed by 5 bases and 2 bases, with 9 bases remaining between them. Germline V gene sequence: CDR1 MNHEY, CDR2 SMNVEV (reference sequence). The CDR3 contains 13 residues. In DNA form, the CDR3 reads TGTGCCAGCAGTCCGGGGGATCAAGAGACCCAGTACTTC. It codes for CASSPGDQETQYF.

The chain recombines TRBV5-8 with TRBJ2-1, with 12 bases aligning to TRBD2. V gave up 1 base and J gave up 9 bases; unmatched junction bases: 5. The CDR3 loop spans 15 amino acids. Per the germline V gene, CDR1 is SGHTS and CDR2 is YDEGEE. For the CDR3, the DNA is TGTGCCAGCAGCTTGCTAGCGGGAGGGCCGGCTGAGCAGTTCTTC. Amino acid sequence: CASSLLAGGPAEQFF.

This chain joins TRBV4-1 and TRBJ1-1; D gene unclear. Germline CDR1 MGHRA, CDR2 YSYEKL. V lost 1 base to trimming and J lost 1 base, with 7 bases between them. The CDR3 contains 14 residues. The CDR3 bases are TGCGCCAGCAGCCAAGTTGACCGGAACACTGAAGCTTTCTTT. It specifies CASSQVDRNTEAFF.

This clone appeared a single time. The chain has TRBV5-1 and TRBJ2-7; the D gene is possibly TRBD1 (6 bases). The CDR3 runs 15 residues. CDR1 SGHRS and CDR2 YFSETQ come from the germline V gene. With 5 bases removed from V and 6 bases from J, the gap between germline ends came to 21 bases. The CDR3 DNA reads TGCGCCAGCAGGCCCAACCTCGCGACAGGCGGCGAGCAGTACTTC. This encodes CASRPNLATGGEQYF.

The chain links TRBV4-3 to TRBJ2-5; 8 positions agree with TRBD1. This CDR3 contains 16 residues. The germline gives CDR1 LGHNA, CDR2 YSLEER. The junction had 9 bases not matched to a gene; V was cut back by 2 bases and J by 4 bases. Here the CDR3 reads CASSQQFLGTGETQYF. The CDR3 region has the DNA TGCGCCAGCAGCCAACAATTCCTGGGGACAGGAGAGACCCAGTACTTC.

This chain uses TRBV28 with TRBJ1-3; 8 bases agree with TRBD1. The CDR3 has 14 amino acids. V trimming: 7 bases; J trimming: 0 bases; junction bases outside the gene matches: 2. Germline V gives CDR1 MDHEN, CDR2 SYDVKM. The CDR3 DNA reads TGTGCCAGCATTACAGGGGGCTCTGGAAACACCATATATTTT. This codes for CASITGGSGNTIYF. Filled out from reference TRBV28 and TRBJ1-3, the complete variable domain reads DVKVTQSSRYLVKRTGEKVFLECVQDMDHENMFWYRQDPGLGLRLIYFSYDVKMKEKGDIPEGYSVSREKKERFSLILESASTNQTSMYLCASITGGSGNTIYFGEGSWLTVV.

This clone was counted only a few times. This chain uses TRBV4-2 with TRBJ2-2; D gene uncertain. Trimming shortened V by 4 bases and J by 8 bases, and 14 bases separated the two germline ends. The CDR3 has 14 amino acids. The germline CDR1 and CDR2 sequences are LGHNA and YNFKEQ. The CDR3 bases are TGTGCCAGCAGCCGAGACCGGAGTGTTGGGGAGCTGTTTTTT. Translation: CASSRDRSVGELFF.

This clone was observed once. The rearrangement joins TRBV18 to TRBJ1-2; no clear D. The CDR3 contains 13 residues. Trimming stripped 5 bases from V and 4 bases from J, with 11 bases between. Germline CDR1 KGHSH, CDR2 LQKENI. CDR3 DNA sequence: TGTGCCAGCTCAGTTTTCCCTGGCTATGGCTACACCTTC. Its translation: CASSVFPGYGYTF.

CDR3 nucleotide sequence: TGCGCCAGCGGACAGGGAACAAAGGGCCGGTACACTGAAGCTTTCTTT. Translation: CASGQGTKGRYTEAFF. The chain couples TRBV5-1 to TRBJ1-1; 8 bases agree with TRBD1. Unmatched junction bases numbered 14, after V lost 7 bases and J lost 3 bases. This CDR3 region has 16 residues. Germline V gene data show CDR1 as SGHRS and CDR2 as YFSETQ.

The chain has TRBV7-2 and TRBJ1-1, with D tentatively TRBD1 (5 bases). CDR3 length: 13 residues. Germline V lookup: CDR1 SGHTA, CDR2 FQGNSA. V gave up 2 bases and J gave up 5 bases, with 9 bases separating them. The CDR3 loop is CASSLRQLTEAFF. DNA of the CDR3: TGTGCCAGCAGCTTACGACAGCTGACTGAAGCTTTCTTT.